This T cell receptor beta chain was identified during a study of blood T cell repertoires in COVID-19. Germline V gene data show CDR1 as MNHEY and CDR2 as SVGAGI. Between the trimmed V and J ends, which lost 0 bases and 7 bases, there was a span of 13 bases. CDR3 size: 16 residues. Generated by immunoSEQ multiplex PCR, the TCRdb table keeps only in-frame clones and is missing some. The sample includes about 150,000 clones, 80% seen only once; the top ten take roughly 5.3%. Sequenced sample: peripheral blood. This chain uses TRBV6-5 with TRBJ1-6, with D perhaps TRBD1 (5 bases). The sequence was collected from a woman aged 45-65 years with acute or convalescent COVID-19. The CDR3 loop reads CASSYSGVGGNSPLHF. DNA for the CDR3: TGTGCCAGCAGTTACTCGGGGGTGGGGGGGAATTCACCCCTCCACTTT.